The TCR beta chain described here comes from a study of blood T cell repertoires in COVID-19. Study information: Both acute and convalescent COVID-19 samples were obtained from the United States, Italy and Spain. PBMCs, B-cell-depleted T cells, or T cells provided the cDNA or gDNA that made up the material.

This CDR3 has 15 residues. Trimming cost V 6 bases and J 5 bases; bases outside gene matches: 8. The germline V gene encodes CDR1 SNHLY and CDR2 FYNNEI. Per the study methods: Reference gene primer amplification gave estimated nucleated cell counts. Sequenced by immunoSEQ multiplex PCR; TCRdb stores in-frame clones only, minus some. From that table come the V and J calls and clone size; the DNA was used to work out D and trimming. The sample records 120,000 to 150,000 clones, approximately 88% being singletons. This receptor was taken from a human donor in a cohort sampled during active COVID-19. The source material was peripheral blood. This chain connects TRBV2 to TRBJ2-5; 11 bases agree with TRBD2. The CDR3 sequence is CASRDLAGGLETQYF. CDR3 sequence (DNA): TGTGCCAGCAGAGATCTAGCGGGAGGTCTGGAGACCCAGTACTTC. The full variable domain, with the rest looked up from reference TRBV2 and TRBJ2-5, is EPEVTQTPSHQVTQMGQEVILRCVPISNHLYFYWYRQILGQKVEFLVSFYNNEISEKSEIFDDQFSVERPDGSNFTLKIRSTKLEDSAMYFCASRDLAGGLETQYFGPGTRLLVL.